This T cell receptor beta chain is from a study of cytomegalovirus exposure and HLA in healthy donors. Study-level results: High sensitivity and specificity were reportedly achieved when the classifier diagnosed cytomegalovirus status.

Amplification used 60 Vbeta primers and 13 Jbeta primers. Libraries were prepared by immunoSEQ multiplex PCR; TCRdb keeps only in-frame clonotypes and omits some of them. This table holds about 150,000 clones, about 88% found once. Of note for this clone: Its target is not known. At one end, the junction sequence differs from germline, possibly due to a read error.

CDR1 is SEHNR, CDR2 FQNEAQ, per germline (reference sequence). The CDR3 totals 18 residues. Specimen: PBMCs. This clonotype was sampled from a woman aged 18 to 35 in good health and CMV-seronegative. J is TRBJ1-2 and V is TRBV7-9; D perhaps matches TRBD1 (6 bases). Here the CDR3 DNA reads TGTTCCAGCAGCCCCTATTTCAAGAGGCAGGGGAAGTTGGGTGGCTACACCTTC. Protein product: CSSSPYFKRQGKLGGYTF.